One and the same sample provided the 17 T cell receptor beta chains below, sequenced in a study of breast tumors, draining lymph nodes, adjacent tissues. Breast cancer patients provided tissue from their axillary draining lymph nodes. TCRdb reprocessed the multiplex PCR reads via MiXCR and lists one record per CDR3 protein. The repertoire holds about 270,000 distinct CDR3 sequences, around 30% seen once, with 0.85% to 1.3% in the top ten. Sequenced input: axillary lymph node tissue. The receptors stem from a female donor with breast cancer. Some clones in this sample may be carry-over from other donors' samples.

The V gene is TRBV12-3 or TRBV12-4, the J gene TRBJ2-1; TRBD2 aligns across 10 bases. CDR3 length: 13 amino acids. The V and J ends lost 3 bases and 13 bases, in that order; junction bases with no gene match: 6. DNA of the CDR3: TGTGCCAGCAGTTTCTCCAGCGGGAGGGCTCAGTTCTTC. It codes for CASSFSSGRAQFF.

This clonotype was counted many times. The chain links TRBV20-1 to TRBJ1-2, with 7 bases fitting TRBD1. Trimming took 0 bases from V and 4 from J; bases not matched to a gene: 2. Germline CDR1 reads DFQATT; CDR2 reads SNEGSKA (reference sequence). This CDR3 region has 13 residues. CDR3 nucleotide sequence: TGCAGTGCTAGAGATGGGGACAGCTATGGCTACACCTTC. Translation: CSARDGDSYGYTF.

Details on this clonotype: This may be a read error, as it is one base from a much larger clone. The chain has TRBV12-3 or TRBV12-4 and TRBJ2-1; D is possibly TRBD1 or TRBD2 (5 bases each). The CDR3 loop spans 15 amino acids. V was pared by 6 bases and J by 5 bases, with 17 bases between. The CDR3 is CASSPIGTSNNEQFF. Here the CDR3 DNA reads TGTGCCAGCAGCCCGATCGGGACCTCGAACAATGAGCAGTTCTTC.

This chain links TRBV18 with TRBJ1-3; no firm D call. CDR3 length: 15 residues. V lost 4 bases and J 4 bases, leaving 14 bases between the germline ends. Germline-derived CDR1 and CDR2 are KGHSH and LQKENI. CDR3 coding DNA: TGTGCCAGCTCACTTAACGGAGATCCCGGAAACACCATATATTTT. Protein sequence: CASSLNGDPGNTIYF.

This clonotype was seen repeatedly, ten times or more. This chain links TRBV6-5 with TRBJ2-3; D remains ambiguous. The CDR3 spans 14 residues. Per germline, CDR1 MNHEY and CDR2 SVGAGI. Trimming pared 6 bases from V and 3 bases from J, leaving 13 bases between. CDR3 bases: TGTGCCAGCAGCCTGGATTTTGGTACAGATACGCAGTATTTT. Amino acids: CASSLDFGTDTQYF.

The chain employs TRBV28 and TRBJ2-2, with a possible D match to TRBD2 (6 bases). V shed 4 bases and J shed 3 bases, with 9 bases lying between them. Germline CDR1 is MDHEN and CDR2 is SYDVKM. CDR3 length equals 14 residues. CDR3 protein: CASSSSGDTGELFF. CDR3 DNA sequence: TGTGCCAGCAGTTCCTCGGGGGACACCGGGGAGCTGTTTTTT.

Comment on this clonotype: The junction departs from germline at one end; a sequencing error may be responsible. The chain is built from TRBV6-5 and TRBJ1-2, with D unclear. CDR3 length: 14 residues. The germline V gene encodes CDR1 MNHEY and CDR2 SVGAGI. As DNA, the CDR3 is TGTGCCAGCAGTCACTCGAAGGGCAATCCAGGCTACACCTTC. It specifies CASSHSKGNPGYTF.

This clonotype was observed many times. The J gene is TRBJ2-1, the V gene TRBV7-6; TRBD2 matches 8 bases. The CDR3 is made up of 16 amino acids. The ends lost 4 bases at V and 7 bases at J; junction bases unmatched: 12. Germline V gene lookup returns CDR1 SGHVS and CDR2 FNYEAQ. The CDR3 protein is CASSSPLSGRGNEQFF. DNA of the CDR3: TGTGCCAGCAGCTCCCCATTGAGCGGGAGAGGTAATGAGCAGTTCTTC.

This clonotype was seen repeatedly, ten times or more. In DNA, the CDR3 is TGCAGTGCTAGTCGAGGGGGGGCGGATACGCAGTATTTT. It codes for CSASRGGADTQYF. The chain carries TRBV20-1 and TRBJ2-3, with D perhaps matching TRBD2 (7 bases). CDR1 and CDR2 (germline): DFQATT, SNEGSKA (reference sequence). This CDR3 spans 13 amino acids. Trimming pared 3 bases from V and 6 bases from J, leaving 13 bases between.

This clonotype was detected ten times or more. The rearrangement uses TRBV20-1 and TRBJ2-7, with a weak D call TRBD2 (6 bases). The V gene's germline CDR1 is DFQATT and CDR2 SNEGSKA (reference sequence). This CDR3 has 13 amino acids. V was cut by 2 bases and J by 2 bases, with 10 bases left in between. In nucleotides, the CDR3 is TGCAGTGCTAGAATCCGCGGGACCTACGAGCAGTACTTC. The encoded protein is CSARIRGTYEQYF.

This clonotype has a count of ten or more. The chain carries TRBV7-8 and TRBJ1-6, with unresolved D. This CDR3 contains 15 residues. V dropped 7 bases and J dropped 10 bases, with 20 bases sitting between them. CDR1 and CDR2 from the germline V gene are SGHVS and FQNEAQ. The CDR3 sequence: CASTSVVGRRSPLHF. The CDR3 region has the DNA TGTGCCAGCACCTCCGTGGTAGGTCGTCGGTCACCCCTCCACTTT.

This clonotype was seen at least ten times. This chain joins TRBV6-2 or TRBV6-3 and TRBJ2-7; D unclear. The CDR3 spans 14 residues. Trimming removed 8 bases from V and 9 bases from J, with 23 bases in between. Germline values: CDR1 MNHEY, CDR2 SVGEGT. The CDR3 sequence: CASRKSSLTGRQYF. The CDR3 bases are TGTGCCAGCCGGAAGTCGAGCCTTACGGGTCGGCAGTACTTC.

This clonotype was recorded many times. V is TRBV6-1 and J is TRBJ2-7; TRBD2 aligns across 9 bases. In germline, CDR1 is MNHNS, CDR2 SASEGT. CDR3 length: 15 amino acids. J lost 5 bases, V lost 6 bases, and 11 bases had no gene match. CDR3 sequence (DNA): TGTGCCAGCAGGAGTGGACTAGCGCGAACGAACGAGCAGTACTTC. This codes for CASRSGLARTNEQYF.

At least ten counts were recorded for this clonotype. The chain links TRBV20-1 to TRBJ2-3, with 11 positions matching TRBD2. CDR3 length equals 16 residues. The V segment lost 4 bases and the J segment 4 bases; nucleotides outside the gene matches: 10. Germline-derived CDR1 and CDR2 are DFQATT and SNEGSKA (reference sequence). CDR3 nucleotides: TGCAGTGCTAACCCAACTAGCGGGAGCTACGCAGATACGCAGTATTTT. It specifies CSANPTSGSYADTQYF.

On this clonotype: A much larger clone lies one base from this, so it may be a read error. The DNA of the CDR3 is TGTGCCAGCAGCGCGGGACCCACTAACTATGGCTACACCTTC. It translates to CASSAGPTNYGYTF. The rearrangement uses TRBV7-9 and TRBJ1-2; tentative D call: TRBD1 (5 bases). Per the germline V gene, CDR1 is SEHNR and CDR2 is FQNEAQ (reference sequence). Trimming took 5 bases from V and 0 from J, leaving 10 bases between them. The CDR3 covers 14 residues.

This clonotype has a count of ten or more. The chain links TRBV19 to TRBJ2-1; TRBD2 matches at 14 bases. There are 15 residues in the CDR3. The V segment lost 7 bases and the J segment 7 bases; nucleotides outside the gene matches: 6. The germline V gene has CDR1 LNHDA and CDR2 SQIVND (reference sequence). The chain's CDR3 is CASTPWTSGRNEQFF. The CDR3 DNA is TGTGCCAGTACTCCCTGGACTAGCGGGAGGAATGAGCAGTTCTTC.

This clonotype came up many times. The chain is built from TRBV19 and TRBJ2-5; 11 bases align to TRBD2. The V gene's germline CDR1 is LNHDA and CDR2 SQIVND (reference sequence). Trimming took 5 bases from V and 5 from J; bases not matched to a gene: 16. There are 18 residues in the CDR3. The DNA of the CDR3 is TGTGCCAGTAGTCCCCGCCAAGGTAGCGGGAGGGCCCGGGAGACCCAGTACTTC. Translated, it gives CASSPRQGSGRARETQYF.